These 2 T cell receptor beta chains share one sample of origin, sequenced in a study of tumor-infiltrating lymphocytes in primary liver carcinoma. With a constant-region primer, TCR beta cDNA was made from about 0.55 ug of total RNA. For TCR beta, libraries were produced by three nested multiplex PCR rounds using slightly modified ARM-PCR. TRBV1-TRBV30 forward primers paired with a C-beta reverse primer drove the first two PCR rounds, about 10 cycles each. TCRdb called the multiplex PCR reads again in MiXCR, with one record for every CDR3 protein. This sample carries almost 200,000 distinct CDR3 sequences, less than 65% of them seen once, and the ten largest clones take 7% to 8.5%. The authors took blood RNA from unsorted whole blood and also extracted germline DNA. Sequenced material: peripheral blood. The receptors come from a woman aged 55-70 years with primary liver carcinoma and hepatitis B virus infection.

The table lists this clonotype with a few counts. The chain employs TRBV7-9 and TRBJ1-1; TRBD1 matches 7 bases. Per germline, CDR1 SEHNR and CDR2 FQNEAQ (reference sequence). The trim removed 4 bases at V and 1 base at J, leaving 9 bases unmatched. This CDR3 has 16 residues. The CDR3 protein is CASSCPPGQPNTEAFF. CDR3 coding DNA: TGTGCCAGCAGCTGCCCACCGGGACAGCCGAACACTGAAGCTTTCTTT.

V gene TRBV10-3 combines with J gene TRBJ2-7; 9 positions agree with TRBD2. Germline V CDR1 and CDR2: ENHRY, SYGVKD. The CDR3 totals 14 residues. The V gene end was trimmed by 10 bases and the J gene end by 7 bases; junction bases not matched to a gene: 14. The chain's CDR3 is CATPGQIAGEEQYF. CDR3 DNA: TGTGCCACCCCGGGCCAGATAGCGGGAGAAGAGCAGTACTTC.